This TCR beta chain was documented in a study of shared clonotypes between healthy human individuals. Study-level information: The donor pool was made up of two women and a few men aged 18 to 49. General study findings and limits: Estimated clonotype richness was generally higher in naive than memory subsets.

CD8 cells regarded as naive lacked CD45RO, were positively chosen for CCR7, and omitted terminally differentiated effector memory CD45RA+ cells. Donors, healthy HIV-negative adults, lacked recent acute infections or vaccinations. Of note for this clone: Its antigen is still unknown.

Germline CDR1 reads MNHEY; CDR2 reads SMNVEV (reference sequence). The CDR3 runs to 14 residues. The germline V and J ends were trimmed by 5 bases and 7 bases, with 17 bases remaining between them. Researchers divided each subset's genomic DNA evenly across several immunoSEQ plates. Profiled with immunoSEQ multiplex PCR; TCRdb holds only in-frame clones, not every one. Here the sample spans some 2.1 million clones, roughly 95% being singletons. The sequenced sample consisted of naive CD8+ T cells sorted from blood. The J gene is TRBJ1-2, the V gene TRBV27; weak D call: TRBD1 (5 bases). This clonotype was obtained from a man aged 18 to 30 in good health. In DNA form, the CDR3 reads TGTGCCAGCAGTCTGGGGGGGAGTTTGGTTGGCTACACCTTC. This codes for CASSLGGSLVGYTF.